The clone carrying this T cell receptor beta chain was seen a handful of times. The sample originates from a study of T cell changes during pregnancy in multiple sclerosis. Profiling relied on immunoSEQ multiplex PCR, and the TCRdb table lists in-frame clones only, not all of them. The sample contains about 27,000 clones, around 86% of which appear only once. Germline V CDR1 and CDR2: MRHNA, SNTAGT. There are 15 residues in the CDR3. V lost 3 bases, J lost 0 bases, and 6 bases lay in between. V usage is TRBV6-4 and J usage is TRBJ2-6, with D unresolved. The sample consisted of CD8+ T cells from peripheral blood mononuclear cells, taken in the first trimester of pregnancy. The TCR originated in a female donor in good health, enrolled as a control in a pregnancy study. The CDR3 is CASSESSSGANVLTF. CDR3 DNA: TGTGCCAGCAGTGAGAGTTCCTCTGGGGCCAACGTCCTGACTTTC.